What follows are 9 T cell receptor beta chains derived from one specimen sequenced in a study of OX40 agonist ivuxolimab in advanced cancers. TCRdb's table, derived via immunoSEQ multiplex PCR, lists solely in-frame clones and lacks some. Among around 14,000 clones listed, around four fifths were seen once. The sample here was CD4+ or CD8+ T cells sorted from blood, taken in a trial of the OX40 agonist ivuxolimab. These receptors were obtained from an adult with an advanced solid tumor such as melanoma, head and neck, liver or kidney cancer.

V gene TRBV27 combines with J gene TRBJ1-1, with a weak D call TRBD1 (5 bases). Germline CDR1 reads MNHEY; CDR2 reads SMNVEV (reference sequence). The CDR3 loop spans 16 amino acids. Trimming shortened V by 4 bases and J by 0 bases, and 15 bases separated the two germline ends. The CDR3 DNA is TGTGCCAGCAGTTGGGACGCGACTGGGATGAACACTGAAGCTTTCTTT. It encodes CASSWDATGMNTEAFF.

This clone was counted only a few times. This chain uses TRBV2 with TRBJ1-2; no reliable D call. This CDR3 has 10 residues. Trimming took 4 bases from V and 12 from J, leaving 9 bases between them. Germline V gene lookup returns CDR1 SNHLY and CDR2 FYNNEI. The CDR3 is CASSGPSHTF. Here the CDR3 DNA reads TGTGCCAGCAGTGGACCGAGCCACACCTTC.

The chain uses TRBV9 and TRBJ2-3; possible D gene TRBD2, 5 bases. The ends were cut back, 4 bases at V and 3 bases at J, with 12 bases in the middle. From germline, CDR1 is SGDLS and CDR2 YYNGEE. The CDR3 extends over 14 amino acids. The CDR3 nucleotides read TGTGCCAGCAGCCCTGAAGAGGGTACAGATACGCAGTATTTT. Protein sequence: CASSPEEGTDTQYF.

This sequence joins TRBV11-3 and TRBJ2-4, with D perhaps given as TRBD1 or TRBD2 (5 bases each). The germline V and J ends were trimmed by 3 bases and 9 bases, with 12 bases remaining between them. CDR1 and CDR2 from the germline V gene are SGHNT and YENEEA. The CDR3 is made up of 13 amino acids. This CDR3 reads CASSFGTGAIQYF. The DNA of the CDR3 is TGTGCCAGCAGCTTCGGGACGGGTGCCATTCAGTACTTC. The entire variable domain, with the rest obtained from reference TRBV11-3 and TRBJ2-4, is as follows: EAGVVQSPRYKIIEKKQPVAFWCNPISGHNTLYWYLQNLGQGPELLIRYENEEAVDDSQLPKDRFSAERLKGVDSTLKIQPAELGDSAVYLCASSFGTGAIQYFGAGTRLSVL.

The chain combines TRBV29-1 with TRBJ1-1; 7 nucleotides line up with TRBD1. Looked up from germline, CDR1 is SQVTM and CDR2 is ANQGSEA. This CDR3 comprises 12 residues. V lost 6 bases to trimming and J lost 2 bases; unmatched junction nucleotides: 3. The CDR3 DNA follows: TGCAGCGTGGGACAGTACAACACTGAAGCTTTCTTT. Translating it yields CSVGQYNTEAFF. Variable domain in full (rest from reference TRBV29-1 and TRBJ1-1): SAVISQKPSRDICQRGTSLTIQCQVDSQVTMMFWYRQQPGQSLTLIATANQGSEATYESGFVIDKFPISRPNLTFSTLTVSNMSPEDSSIYLCSVGQYNTEAFFGQGTRLTVV.

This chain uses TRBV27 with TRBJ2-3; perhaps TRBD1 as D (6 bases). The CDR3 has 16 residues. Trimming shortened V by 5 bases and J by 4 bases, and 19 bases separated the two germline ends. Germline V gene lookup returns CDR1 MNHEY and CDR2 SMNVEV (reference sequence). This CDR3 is CASSPGRIGGSDTQYF. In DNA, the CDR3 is TGTGCCAGCAGTCCCGGAAGAATTGGGGGCTCAGATACGCAGTATTTT.

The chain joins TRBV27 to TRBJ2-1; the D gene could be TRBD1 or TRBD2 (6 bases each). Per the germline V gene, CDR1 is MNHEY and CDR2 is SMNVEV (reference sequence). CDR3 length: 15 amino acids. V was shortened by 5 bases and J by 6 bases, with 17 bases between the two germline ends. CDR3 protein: CASSRFGRGGNEQFF. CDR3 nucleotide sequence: TGTGCCAGCAGTAGGTTCGGGAGAGGGGGCAATGAGCAGTTCTTC.

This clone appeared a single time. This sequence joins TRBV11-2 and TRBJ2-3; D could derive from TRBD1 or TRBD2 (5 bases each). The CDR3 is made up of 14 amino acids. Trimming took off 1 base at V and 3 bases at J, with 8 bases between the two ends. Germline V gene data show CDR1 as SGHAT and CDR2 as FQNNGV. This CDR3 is CASSLGGSTDTQYF. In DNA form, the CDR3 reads TGTGCCAGCAGCTTAGGGGGGAGTACAGATACGCAGTATTTT.

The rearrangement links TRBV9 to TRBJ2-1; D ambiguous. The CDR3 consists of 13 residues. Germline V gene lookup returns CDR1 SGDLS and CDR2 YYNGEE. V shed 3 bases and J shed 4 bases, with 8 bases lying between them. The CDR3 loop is CASSALDYNEQFF. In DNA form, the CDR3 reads TGTGCCAGCAGCGCCCTTGATTACAATGAGCAGTTCTTC.